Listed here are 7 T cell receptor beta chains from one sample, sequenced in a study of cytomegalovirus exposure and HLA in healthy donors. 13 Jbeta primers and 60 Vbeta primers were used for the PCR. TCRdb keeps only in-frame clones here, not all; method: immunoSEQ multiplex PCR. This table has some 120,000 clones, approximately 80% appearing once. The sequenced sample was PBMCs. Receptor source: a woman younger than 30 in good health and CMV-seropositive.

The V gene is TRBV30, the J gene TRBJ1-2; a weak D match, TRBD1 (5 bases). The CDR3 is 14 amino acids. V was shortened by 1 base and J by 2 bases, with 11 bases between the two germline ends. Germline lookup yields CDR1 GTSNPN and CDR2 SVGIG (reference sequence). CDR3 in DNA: TGTGCCTGGAGTGCTTTGACAGCGAACTATGGCTACACCTTC. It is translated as CAWSALTANYGYTF.

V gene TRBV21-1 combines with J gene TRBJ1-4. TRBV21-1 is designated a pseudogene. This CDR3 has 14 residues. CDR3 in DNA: TGTGCCAGCAGCAAAGAGGTGGCGAGGGAAAAACTGTTTTTT. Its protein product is CASSKEVAREKLFF.

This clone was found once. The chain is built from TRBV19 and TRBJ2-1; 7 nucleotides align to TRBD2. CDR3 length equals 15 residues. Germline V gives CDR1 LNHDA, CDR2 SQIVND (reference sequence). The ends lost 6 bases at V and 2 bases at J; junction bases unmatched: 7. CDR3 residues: CASSRSLAAYNEQFF. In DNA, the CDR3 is TGTGCCAGTAGCAGGTCCCTAGCGGCCTACAATGAGCAGTTCTTC.

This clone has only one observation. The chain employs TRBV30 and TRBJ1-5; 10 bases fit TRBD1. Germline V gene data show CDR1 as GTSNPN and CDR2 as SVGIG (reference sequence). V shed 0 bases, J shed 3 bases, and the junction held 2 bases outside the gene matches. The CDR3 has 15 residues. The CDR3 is CAWSVGTGVNQPQHF. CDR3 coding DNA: TGTGCCTGGAGTGTGGGGACAGGGGTCAATCAGCCCCAGCATTTT.

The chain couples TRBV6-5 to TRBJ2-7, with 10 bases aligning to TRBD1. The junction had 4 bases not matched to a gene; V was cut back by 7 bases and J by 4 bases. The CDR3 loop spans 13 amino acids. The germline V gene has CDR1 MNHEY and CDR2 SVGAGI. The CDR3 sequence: CASTRTGGYEQYF. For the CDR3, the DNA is TGTGCCAGCACTAGGACAGGGGGATACGAGCAGTACTTC.

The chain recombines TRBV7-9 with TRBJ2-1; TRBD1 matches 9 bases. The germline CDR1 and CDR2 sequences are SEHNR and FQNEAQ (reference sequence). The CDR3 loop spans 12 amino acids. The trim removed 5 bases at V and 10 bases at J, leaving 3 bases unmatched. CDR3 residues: CASSGTGFEQFF. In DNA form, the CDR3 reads TGTGCCAGCAGCGGGACAGGGTTCGAGCAGTTCTTC.

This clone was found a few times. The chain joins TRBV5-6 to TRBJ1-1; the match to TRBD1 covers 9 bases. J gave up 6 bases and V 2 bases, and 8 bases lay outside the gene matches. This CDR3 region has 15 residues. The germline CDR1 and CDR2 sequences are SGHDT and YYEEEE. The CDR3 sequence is CASSLAGTGFAEAFF. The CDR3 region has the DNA TGTGCCAGCAGCTTAGCCGGGACAGGGTTCGCTGAAGCTTTCTTT. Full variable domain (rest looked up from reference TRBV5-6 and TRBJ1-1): DAGVTQSPTHLIKTRGQQVTLRCSPKSGHDTVSWYQQALGQGPQFIFQYYEEEERQRGNFPDRFSGHQFPNYSSELNVNALLLGDSALYLCASSLAGTGFAEAFFGQGTRLTVV.